This entry features one T cell receptor beta chain sequence. As yet, its antigen is unknown. These data come from a study of identical twins. TCRdb called the 5' RACE reads again in MiXCR, with one record for every CDR3 protein. The data contain more than 250,000 distinct CDR3 sequences, about 8% of them singletons. Study-level results: Potential partial confounding of zero-insertion analyses by invariant MAIT and iNKT cells was noted. The abundant beta clonotypes from cord blood had fewer insertions, and memory repertoires had none of this. The study found weaker excess twin sharing in beta out-of-frame sequences.

The CDR3 runs 16 residues. Germline values: CDR1 SGHTA, CDR2 FQGNSA. The V end was cut by 4 bases, the J end by 4 bases, with 17 bases between. The sample was also reused in another study, on yellow fever vaccine responses in identical twins. This second report adds: Vaccine-induced T cell responses in twins were reportedly observed to appear partly convergent, partly personalized.

The source material was memory (CD45RO+) T cells sorted from blood. This receptor was identified in a woman aged 18-30 years in good health. V and J are TRBV7-2 and TRBJ1-3; D possibly corresponds to TRBD1 (5 bases). CDR3 sequence reads: CASSSQGGGPGNTIYF. The CDR3 coding sequence is TGTGCCAGCAGCTCCCAGGGTGGTGGACCCGGAAACACCATATATTTT.